This T cell receptor beta chain emerged from a study of blood T cell repertoires in COVID-19. The CDR3 extends over 14 amino acids. Germline V gene sequence: CDR1 MNHEY, CDR2 SMNVEV (reference sequence). V gave up 8 bases and J gave up 6 bases; unmatched junction bases: 12. All enrollees were roughly 18 to 89 years old and from 25 or so US areas. Profiling relied on immunoSEQ multiplex PCR, and the TCRdb table lists in-frame clones only, not all of them. Among 300,000 to 400,000 clones listed, about 90% were seen once. Material: PBMCs or T cells enriched from blood (not recorded which). The chain carries TRBV27 and TRBJ1-2, with 7 bases lining up with TRBD1. The TCR comes from a woman aged 25 to 39 who had recovered from COVID-19. CDR3 nucleotides: TGTGCCAGCCAACCTTGGACAGGACGAGATGGCTACACCTTC. Amino acids: CASQPWTGRDGYTF.